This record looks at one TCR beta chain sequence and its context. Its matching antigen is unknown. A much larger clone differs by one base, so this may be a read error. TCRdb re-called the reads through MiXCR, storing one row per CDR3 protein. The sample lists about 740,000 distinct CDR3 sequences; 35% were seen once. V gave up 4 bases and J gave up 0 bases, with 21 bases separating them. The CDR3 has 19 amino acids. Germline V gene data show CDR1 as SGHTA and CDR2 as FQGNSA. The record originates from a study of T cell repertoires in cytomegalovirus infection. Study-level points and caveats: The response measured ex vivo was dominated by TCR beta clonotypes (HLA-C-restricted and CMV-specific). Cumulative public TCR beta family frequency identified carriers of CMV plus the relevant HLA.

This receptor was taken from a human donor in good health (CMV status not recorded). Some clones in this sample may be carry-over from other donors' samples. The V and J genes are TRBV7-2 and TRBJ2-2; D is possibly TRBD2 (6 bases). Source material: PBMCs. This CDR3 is CASSSRWTIGSANTGELFF. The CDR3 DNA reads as TGTGCCAGCAGCTCGAGGTGGACTATCGGAAGCGCGAACACCGGGGAGCTGTTTTTT.